The clone carrying this T cell receptor (beta chain) was counted ten times or more. Its specificity is unknown. Germline assignment: CDR1 KGHDR and CDR2 SFDVKD. With V trimmed by 7 bases and J by 7 bases, 5 bases remained unmatched. This CDR3 spans 13 amino acids. This entry comes from a study of CD8+CD57+ T cells in acquired aplastic anemia. The overall study: On average, sorted CD4+ and CD8+ cells gave approximately 3.1 ug of DNA. Whole-study results and caveats: The number of CD8+ CDR3 sequences shared by patients and controls was twenty-nine.

Template material for TCR beta VDJ and CDR3 profiling consisted of genomic DNA. A single record per CDR3 protein comes from TCRdb applying MiXCR to the reads. Of 120,000 or so distinct CDR3 sequences in the sample, roughly 40% were seen once. CD8+CD57+ cell expansion, shown by flow cytometry, had occurred in the patients selected for sequencing. By the time of blood sampling, patients had still received no therapy. The material sequenced was sorted CD4+, CD8+, or CD8+CD57+ T cells (not recorded which) from PBMCs. The chain uses TRBV24-1 and TRBJ2-1, with 8 bases aligning to TRBD1. The receptor comes from a human donor with aplastic anemia. CDR3: CATSRTGFNEQFF. Written as DNA, the CDR3 is TGTGCCACCAGCAGGACAGGGTTTAATGAGCAGTTCTTC.